This T cell receptor beta chain was identified in a study of blood T cell repertoires in COVID-19. Trimming took off 5 bases at V and 3 bases at J, with 14 bases between the two ends. This CDR3 comprises 14 residues. From germline, CDR1 is SGHTA and CDR2 FQGNSA. Method: immunoSEQ multiplex PCR; TCRdb's copy keeps in-frame clones and lacks some. The sample lists under 140,000 clones, 80% to 90% occurring once. The TCR was taken from a woman aged 55-70 years with acute or convalescent COVID-19. Input material: peripheral blood. The chain recombines TRBV7-2 with TRBJ2-7, with D possibly TRBD1 on 5 matching bases. CDR3 DNA: TGTGCCAGCAGCCTACAGGTTAACAGCTACGAGCAGTACTTC. Protein product: CASSLQVNSYEQYF.